These 25 T cell receptor beta chains were sequenced from one sample in a study of cytomegalovirus exposure and HLA in healthy donors. With 60 Vbeta and 13 Jbeta primers, the PCR was carried out. Sequencing used immunoSEQ multiplex PCR; TCRdb keeps in-frame clones, though not all of them. The repertoire holds about 150,000 clones, about 84% seen once, with 5.6% in the top ten. Sequencing was performed on PBMCs. All receptors come from a woman in her forties in good health and CMV-seropositive.

V usage is TRBV27 and J usage is TRBJ1-1, with D possibly TRBD1 on 5 matching bases. V lost 3 bases and J lost 7, with 9 bases in between. The CDR3 extends over 12 amino acids. Germline V gives CDR1 MNHEY, CDR2 SMNVEV (reference sequence). CDR3 coding DNA: TGTGCCAGCAGTTTGGTGGGGCGTGAAGCTTTCTTT. Translating gives CASSLVGREAFF.

The CDR3 DNA follows: TGCAGCGTTGCTAGCGGGAGGGTCGCAGATACGCAGTATTTT. It is translated as CSVASGRVADTQYF. The rearrangement joins TRBV29-1 to TRBJ2-3; 12 bases map to TRBD2. The V gene's germline CDR1 is SQVTM and CDR2 ANQGSEA. There are 14 residues in the CDR3. Unmatched junction bases numbered 3, after V lost 4 bases and J lost 4 bases.

The rearrangement uses TRBV29-1 and TRBJ2-3, with a tentative D call TRBD1 (6 bases). Trimming cost V 8 bases and J 0 bases, with 9 bases left between them. Germline V gives CDR1 SQVTM, CDR2 ANQGSEA. The CDR3 contains 12 residues. CDR3 sequence reads: CSTDRSTDTQYF. CDR3 nucleotides: TGCAGCACCGACAGGAGCACAGATACGCAGTATTTT.

The chain is built from TRBV6-6 and TRBJ2-7; 7 bases match TRBD1. This CDR3 spans 12 amino acids. Germline trimming cut 6 bases from V and 6 bases from J; bases unmatched to any gene: 5. Germline assignment: CDR1 MNHNY and CDR2 SVGAGI (reference sequence). The CDR3 DNA sequence: TGTGCCAGCAGAACCGGGGACAGCGAGCAGTACTTC. Protein: CASRTGDSEQYF.

This chain joins TRBV7-8 and TRBJ2-5, with 8 positions matching TRBD2. Trimming at V came to 1 base and at J to 6 bases, leaving 13 bases not matched to a gene. Per germline, CDR1 SGHVS and CDR2 FQNEAQ. The length of the CDR3 is 17 residues. The CDR3 coding sequence is TGTGCCAGCAGCTTAGGAAACTTAGCGGGAATGATGAAGACCCAGTACTTC. Protein: CASSLGNLAGMMKTQYF.

The J gene is TRBJ2-3, the V gene TRBV27; 11 bases fit TRBD2. Trimming took 6 bases from V and 7 from J; bases not matched to a gene: 6. The CDR3 contains 14 residues. Per the germline V gene, CDR1 is MNHEY and CDR2 is SMNVEV (reference sequence). The CDR3 DNA reads as TGTGCCAGCAGCCCCACTAGCGGGAGATATACGCAGTATTTT. Translating gives CASSPTSGRYTQYF.

This clone was observed once. The V and J genes are TRBV13 and TRBJ2-4; TRBD1 matches at 8 bases. CDR1 PRHDT and CDR2 FYEKMQ come from the germline V gene (reference sequence). CDR3 length: 16 residues. The V segment lost 4 bases and the J segment 0 bases; nucleotides outside the gene matches: 5. The CDR3 nucleotides are TGTGCCAGCAGCTCCTGGACAGGGATAGCCAAAAACATTCAGTACTTC. Translated: CASSSWTGIAKNIQYF.

This clone was picked up a small number of times. The V call is TRBV4-2, the J call TRBJ1-3, with D tentatively TRBD1 (6 bases). Per germline, CDR1 LGHNA and CDR2 YNFKEQ. The CDR3 loop spans 14 amino acids. V shed 4 bases and J shed 2 bases, with 9 bases lying between them. For the CDR3, the DNA is TGTGCCAGCAGCCCCTGGACAGCTGGAAACACCATATATTTT. Residues: CASSPWTAGNTIYF.

V gene TRBV5-1 combines with J gene TRBJ2-7; D is uncertain. CDR1 and CDR2 from the germline V gene are SGHRS and YFSETQ. This CDR3 contains 13 residues. V was pared by 1 base and J by 3 bases, with 8 bases between. For the CDR3, the DNA is TGCGCCAGCAGCTTGTACACAGACTACGAGCAGTACTTC. Protein: CASSLYTDYEQYF.

The V gene is TRBV9, the J gene TRBJ2-3; maybe TRBD2 (6 bases). Trimming stripped 1 base from V and 4 bases from J, with 13 bases between. Looked up from germline, CDR1 is SGDLS and CDR2 is YYNGEE. This CDR3 has 15 amino acids. The CDR3 nucleotides are TGTGCCAGCAGCGTATTGGGGGGAGCGCCAGATACGCAGTATTTT. Its protein is CASSVLGGAPDTQYF.

Remarks on this clone: Additional DNA sequences in this sample encode the identical CDR3. The chain employs TRBV5-1 and TRBJ2-1, with 8 bases fitting TRBD2. J was trimmed by 0 bases and V by 1 base; bases with no gene match: 0. Germline V lookup: CDR1 SGHRS, CDR2 YFSETQ. The CDR3 is 15 amino acids. DNA for the CDR3: TGCGCCAGCAGCTTGACTAGCGGCTCCTACAATGAGCAGTTCTTC. Protein: CASSLTSGSYNEQFF.

Concerning this clone: At one boundary the junction diverges from the germline segment, which might be a read error. V is TRBV7-2 and J is TRBJ2-1; D is unclear. Germline V gene data show CDR1 as SGHTA and CDR2 as FQGNSA. This CDR3 is built from 16 residues. CDR3 protein: CAGSSPPGASHNEQFF. The CDR3, as DNA: TGTGCCGGCAGCTCCCCCCCAGGCGCCTCCCACAATGAGCAGTTCTTC.

The gene calls are TRBV10-3 and TRBJ2-5, with TRBD1 identical over 7 bases. CDR1 ENHRY and CDR2 SYGVKD come from the germline V gene. The CDR3 is 14 residues long. V was clipped by 3 bases and J by 4 bases; unmatched bases: 5. The CDR3 nucleotides are TGTGCCATCAGTGACGACAGGGCGGGAGAGACCCAGTACTTC. It translates to CAISDDRAGETQYF.

The chain uses TRBV27 and TRBJ2-2; perhaps TRBD1 as D (6 bases). The germline V gene encodes CDR1 MNHEY and CDR2 SMNVEV (reference sequence). V was trimmed by 5 bases and J by 4 bases, leaving 17 bases between them. The CDR3 contains 16 residues. The CDR3 region is CASSPGAQGRTGELFF. The CDR3 region has the DNA TGTGCCAGCAGTCCCGGTGCACAGGGACGCACCGGGGAGCTGTTTTTT.

This chain links TRBV18 with TRBJ1-5; D may be TRBD1 (6 bases). The germline V gene encodes CDR1 KGHSH and CDR2 LQKENI. The CDR3 is 15 residues long. V lost 2 bases and J lost 7, with 15 bases in between. The CDR3 loop reads CASSPTGLAEQPQHF. In DNA, the CDR3 is TGTGCCAGCTCACCAACAGGGCTTGCTGAGCAGCCCCAGCATTTT.

V is TRBV6-6 and J is TRBJ1-1; no reliable D call. V lost 2 bases and J 1 base, leaving 2 bases between the germline ends. The CDR3 is 12 residues long. CDR1 and CDR2 (germline): MNHNY, SVGAGI (reference sequence). CDR3 sequence: CASSYRNTEAFF. CDR3 sequence (DNA): TGTGCCAGCAGTTACCGGAACACTGAAGCTTTCTTT.

This clone was picked up a small number of times. This chain uses TRBV30 with TRBJ1-4; D is uncertain. CDR1 is GTSNPN, CDR2 SVGIG, per germline (reference sequence). This CDR3 comprises 14 residues. V lost 0 bases and J 7 bases, leaving 12 bases between the germline ends. CDR3 protein: CAWSVGRAGEKLFF. The CDR3 DNA is TGTGCCTGGAGTGTAGGGAGGGCCGGTGAAAAACTGTTTTTT.

This clone is a singleton in its sample. This rearrangement joins TRBV5-1 to TRBJ1-5; 7 bases fit TRBD1. The CDR3 covers 15 residues. Per germline, CDR1 SGHRS and CDR2 YFSETQ. Trimming at V came to 2 bases and at J to 1 base, leaving 3 bases not matched to a gene. The CDR3, as DNA: TGCGCCAGCAGCTTTTCGGGACAGAGCAATCAGCCCCAGCATTTT. Its translation: CASSFSGQSNQPQHF.

This clone was recorded a few times. The chain is built from TRBV2 and TRBJ1-3; D gene unclear. Germline V gene sequence: CDR1 SNHLY, CDR2 FYNNEI. V was cut by 6 bases and J by 4 bases, with 19 bases left in between. The CDR3 spans 16 residues. The CDR3 is CASSEGNALRGNTIYF. CDR3 in DNA: TGTGCCAGCAGCGAGGGAAATGCCCTTAGAGGAAACACCATATATTTT.

The chain is built from TRBV28 and TRBJ2-1; 8 bases align to TRBD2. The CDR3 extends over 15 amino acids. J gave up 4 bases and V 6 bases, and 8 bases lay outside the gene matches. CDR1 and CDR2 from the germline V gene are MDHEN and SYDVKM. CDR3 in amino acids: CASRLSGSVYNEQFF. In nucleotides, the CDR3 is TGTGCCAGCAGGCTGAGCGGGAGCGTTTACAATGAGCAGTTCTTC.

This clone was detected only a few times. The genes are TRBV7-9 and TRBJ2-1; 10 nucleotides agree with TRBD2. From germline, CDR1 is SEHNR and CDR2 FQNEAQ (reference sequence). This CDR3 spans 15 amino acids. V lost 7 bases and J lost 4; bases outside the gene matches: 7. The CDR3 loop reads CASILSGLAYNEQFF. The CDR3 DNA sequence: TGTGCCAGCATCTTGTCGGGACTAGCGTACAATGAGCAGTTCTTC.

The chain is built from TRBV5-1 and TRBJ1-1; 8 bases are a match to TRBD1. Germline loops: CDR1 SGHRS, CDR2 YFSETQ. The CDR3 spans 13 residues. The V gene end was trimmed by 2 bases and the J gene end by 8 bases; junction bases not matched to a gene: 5. In DNA form, the CDR3 reads TGCGCCAGCAGCTTCGGACAGGGCTTAGAAGCTTTCTTT. Translated: CASSFGQGLEAFF.

The J gene is TRBJ2-5, the V gene TRBV5-1; 8 bases are shared with TRBD1. CDR1 is SGHRS, CDR2 YFSETQ, per germline. CDR3 length equals 16 residues. The V and J ends lost 4 bases and 1 base, in that order; junction bases with no gene match: 9. This CDR3 is CASSRTGGLVQETQYF. DNA for the CDR3: TGCGCCAGCAGCCGAACAGGGGGACTCGTCCAAGAGACCCAGTACTTC.

This sequence joins TRBV5-6 and TRBJ1-2; 7 nucleotides match TRBD1. J lost 8 bases, V lost 6 bases, and 13 bases had no gene match. The CDR3 is 14 residues long. The germline V gene encodes CDR1 SGHDT and CDR2 YYEEEE. The CDR3 here is CASNTPGQEGGYTF. CDR3 nucleotide sequence: TGTGCCAGCAACACCCCAGGACAGGAGGGGGGCTACACCTTC.

V is TRBV27 and J is TRBJ2-3; 7 nucleotides match TRBD2. The germline gives CDR1 MNHEY, CDR2 SMNVEV (reference sequence). The CDR3 runs to 18 residues. Losses at the gene ends were 4 bases for V and 0 bases for J; bases not matched to a gene: 13. The CDR3: CASSSPRLAVTSTDTQYF. The CDR3 nucleotides read TGTGCCAGCAGTTCCCCTAGGCTAGCGGTAACTAGCACAGATACGCAGTATTTT.